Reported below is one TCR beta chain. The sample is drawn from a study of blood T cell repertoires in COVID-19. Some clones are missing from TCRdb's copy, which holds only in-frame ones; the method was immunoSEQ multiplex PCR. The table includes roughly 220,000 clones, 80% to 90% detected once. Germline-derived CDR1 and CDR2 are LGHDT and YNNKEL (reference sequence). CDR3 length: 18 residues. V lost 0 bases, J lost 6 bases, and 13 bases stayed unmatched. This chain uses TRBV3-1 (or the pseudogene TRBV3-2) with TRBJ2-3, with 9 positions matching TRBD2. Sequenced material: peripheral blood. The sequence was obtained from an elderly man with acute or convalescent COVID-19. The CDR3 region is CASSQESARGRVGDTQYF. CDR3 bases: TGTGCCAGCAGCCAAGAATCCGCCCGCGGGAGGGTCGGGGATACGCAGTATTTT.